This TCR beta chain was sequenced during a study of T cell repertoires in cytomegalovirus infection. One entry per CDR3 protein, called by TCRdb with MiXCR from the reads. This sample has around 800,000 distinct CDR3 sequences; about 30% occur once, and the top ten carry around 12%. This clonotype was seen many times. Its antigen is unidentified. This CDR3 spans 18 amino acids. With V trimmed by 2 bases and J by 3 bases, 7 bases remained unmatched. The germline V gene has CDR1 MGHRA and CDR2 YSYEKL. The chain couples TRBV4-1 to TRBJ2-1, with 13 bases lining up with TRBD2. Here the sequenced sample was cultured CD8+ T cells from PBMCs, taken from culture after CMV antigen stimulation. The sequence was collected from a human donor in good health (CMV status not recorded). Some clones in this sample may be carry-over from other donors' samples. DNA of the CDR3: TGCGCCAGCAGCCAAATTGGACTAGCGGGGGCCGTCTACAATGAGCAGTTCTTC. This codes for CASSQIGLAGAVYNEQFF.